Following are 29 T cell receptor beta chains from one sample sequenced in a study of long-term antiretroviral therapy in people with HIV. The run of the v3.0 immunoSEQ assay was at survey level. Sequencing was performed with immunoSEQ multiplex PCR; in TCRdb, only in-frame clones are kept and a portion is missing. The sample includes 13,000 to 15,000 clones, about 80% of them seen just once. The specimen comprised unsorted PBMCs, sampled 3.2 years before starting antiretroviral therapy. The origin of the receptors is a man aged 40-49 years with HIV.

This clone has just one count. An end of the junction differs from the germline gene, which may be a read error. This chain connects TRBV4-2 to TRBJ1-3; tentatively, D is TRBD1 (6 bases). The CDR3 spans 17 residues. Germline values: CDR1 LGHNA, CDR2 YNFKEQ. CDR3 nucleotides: TGTGCCAGCAGCCTCGGCGGACAGCTTGTATCTGAAAACACCATATATTTT. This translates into CASSLGGQLVSENTIYF.

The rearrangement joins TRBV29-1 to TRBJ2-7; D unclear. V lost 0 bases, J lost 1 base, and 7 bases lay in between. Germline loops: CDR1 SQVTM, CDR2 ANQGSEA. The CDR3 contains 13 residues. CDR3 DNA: TGCAGCGTTGAAGACTCCCTTTCCTACGAGCAGTACTTC. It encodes CSVEDSLSYEQYF.

DNA of the CDR3: TGCGCCAGCAGCCAAACAGGGCCCGCGGATACGCAGTATTTT. This gives the protein CASSQTGPADTQYF. The J gene is TRBJ2-3, the V gene TRBV4-1; D perhaps matches TRBD1 (6 bases). The CDR3 has 14 amino acids. The germline V gene has CDR1 MGHRA and CDR2 YSYEKL. Between the trimmed V and J ends, which lost 2 bases and 6 bases, there was a span of 12 bases.

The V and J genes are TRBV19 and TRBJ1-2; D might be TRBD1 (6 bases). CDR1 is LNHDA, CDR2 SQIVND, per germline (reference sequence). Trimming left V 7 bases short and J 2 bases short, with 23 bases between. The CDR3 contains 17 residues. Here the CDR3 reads CASTRTGKGRGNYGYTF. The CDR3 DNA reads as TGTGCCAGTACCAGAACCGGGAAGGGCAGGGGAAACTATGGCTACACCTTC. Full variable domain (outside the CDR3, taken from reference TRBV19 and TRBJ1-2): DGGITQSPKYLFRKEGQNVTLSCEQNLNHDAMYWYRQDPGQGLRLIYYSQIVNDFQKGDIAEGYSVSREKKESFPLTVTSAQKNPTAFYLCASTRTGKGRGNYGYTFGSGTRLTVV.

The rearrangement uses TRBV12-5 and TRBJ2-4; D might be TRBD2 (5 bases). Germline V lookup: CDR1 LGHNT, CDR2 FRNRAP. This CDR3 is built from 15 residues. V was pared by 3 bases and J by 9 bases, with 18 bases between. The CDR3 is CASGLELEASSIQYF. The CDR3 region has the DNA TGTGCTAGTGGTTTAGAACTAGAGGCCTCGAGCATTCAGTACTTC.

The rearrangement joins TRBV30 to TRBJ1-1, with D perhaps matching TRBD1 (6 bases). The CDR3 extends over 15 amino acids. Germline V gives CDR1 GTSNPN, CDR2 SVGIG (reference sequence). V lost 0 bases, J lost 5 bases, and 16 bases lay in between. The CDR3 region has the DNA TGTGCCTGGAGTGTACAGTTGGACAGATGGACTGAAGCTTTCTTT. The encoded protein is CAWSVQLDRWTEAFF. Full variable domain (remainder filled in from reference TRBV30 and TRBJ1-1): SQTIHQWPATLVQPVGSPLSLECTVEGTSNPNLYWYRQAAGRGLQLLFYSVGIGQISSEVPQNLSASRPQDRQFILSSKKLLLSDSGFYLCAWSVQLDRWTEAFFGQGTRLTVV.

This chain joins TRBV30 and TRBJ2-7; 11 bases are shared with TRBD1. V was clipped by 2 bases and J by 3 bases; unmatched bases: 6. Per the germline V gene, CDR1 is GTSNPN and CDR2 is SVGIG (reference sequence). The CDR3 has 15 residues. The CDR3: CAWSPVGTGGYEQYF. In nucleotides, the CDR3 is TGTGCCTGGAGTCCCGTGGGGACAGGGGGCTACGAGCAGTACTTC. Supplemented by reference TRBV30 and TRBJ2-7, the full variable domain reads SQTIHQWPATLVQPVGSPLSLECTVEGTSNPNLYWYRQAAGRGLQLLFYSVGIGQISSEVPQNLSASRPQDRQFILSSKKLLLSDSGFYLCAWSPVGTGGYEQYFGPGTRLTVT.

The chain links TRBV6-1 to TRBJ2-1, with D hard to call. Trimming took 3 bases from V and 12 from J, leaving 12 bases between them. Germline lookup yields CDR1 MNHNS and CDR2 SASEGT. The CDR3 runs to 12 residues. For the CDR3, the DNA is TGTGCCAGCAGTGATCTAGGGTCAGGGCAGTTCTTC. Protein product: CASSDLGSGQFF.

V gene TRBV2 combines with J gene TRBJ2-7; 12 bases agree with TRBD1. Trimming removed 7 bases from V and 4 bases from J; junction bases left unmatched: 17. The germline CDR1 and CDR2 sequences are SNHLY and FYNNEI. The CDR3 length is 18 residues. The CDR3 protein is CASTQRGTGGGGSYEQYF. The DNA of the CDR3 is TGTGCCAGCACCCAAAGGGGGACAGGGGGCGGTGGATCGTACGAGCAGTACTTC. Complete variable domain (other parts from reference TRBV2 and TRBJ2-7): EPEVTQTPSHQVTQMGQEVILRCVPISNHLYFYWYRQILGQKVEFLVSFYNNEISEKSEIFDDQFSVERPDGSNFTLKIRSTKLEDSAMYFCASTQRGTGGGGSYEQYFGPGTRLTVT.

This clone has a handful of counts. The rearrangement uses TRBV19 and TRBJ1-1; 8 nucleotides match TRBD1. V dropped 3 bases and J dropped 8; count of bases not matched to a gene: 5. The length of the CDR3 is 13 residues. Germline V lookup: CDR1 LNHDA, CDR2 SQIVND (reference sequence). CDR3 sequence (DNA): TGTGCCAGTAGTATCCCGGGACAGGAAGAAGCTTTCTTT. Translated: CASSIPGQEEAFF.

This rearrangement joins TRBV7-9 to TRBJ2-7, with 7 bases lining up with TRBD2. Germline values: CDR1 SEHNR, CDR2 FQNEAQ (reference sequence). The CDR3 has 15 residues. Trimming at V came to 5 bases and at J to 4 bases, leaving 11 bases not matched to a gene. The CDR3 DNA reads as TGTGCCAGCAGCCCCCCAAGCGGGATCATGTACGAGCAGTACTTC. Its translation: CASSPPSGIMYEQYF.

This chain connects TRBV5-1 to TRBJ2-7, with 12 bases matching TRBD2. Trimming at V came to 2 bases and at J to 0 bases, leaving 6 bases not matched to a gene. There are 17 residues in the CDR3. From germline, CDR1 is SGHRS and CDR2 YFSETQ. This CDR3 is CASSFGTSGRSSYEQYF. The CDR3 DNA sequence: TGCGCCAGCAGCTTCGGGACTAGCGGGCGCAGCTCCTACGAGCAGTACTTC. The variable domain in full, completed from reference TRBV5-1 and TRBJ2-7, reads KAGVTQTPRYLIKTRGQQVTLSCSPISGHRSVSWYQQTPGQGLQFLFEYFSETQRNKGNFPGRFSGRQFSNSRSEMNVSTLELGDSALYLCASSFGTSGRSSYEQYFGPGTRLTVT.

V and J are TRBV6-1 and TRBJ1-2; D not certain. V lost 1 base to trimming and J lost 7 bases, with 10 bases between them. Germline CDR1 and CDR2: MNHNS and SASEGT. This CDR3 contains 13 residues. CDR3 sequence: CASSEVWAAGYTF. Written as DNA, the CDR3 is TGTGCCAGCAGTGAAGTGTGGGCCGCTGGCTACACCTTC.

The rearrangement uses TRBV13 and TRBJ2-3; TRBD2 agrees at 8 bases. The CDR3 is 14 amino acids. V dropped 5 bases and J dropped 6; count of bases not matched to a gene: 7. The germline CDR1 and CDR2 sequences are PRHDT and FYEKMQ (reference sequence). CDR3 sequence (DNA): TGTGCCAGCAGCCTTGGACTAGCTTTGGATACGCAGTATTTT. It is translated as CASSLGLALDTQYF.

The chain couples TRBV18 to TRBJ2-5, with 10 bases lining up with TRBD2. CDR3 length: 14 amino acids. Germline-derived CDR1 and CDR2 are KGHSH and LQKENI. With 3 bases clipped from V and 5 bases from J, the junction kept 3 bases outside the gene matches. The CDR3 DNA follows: TGTGCCAGCTCACCCTCTAGCGGGGGTGAGACCCAGTACTTC. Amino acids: CASSPSSGGETQYF.

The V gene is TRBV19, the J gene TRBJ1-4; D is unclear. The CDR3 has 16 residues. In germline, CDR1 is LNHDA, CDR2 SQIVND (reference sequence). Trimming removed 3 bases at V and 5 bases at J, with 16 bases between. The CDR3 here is CASSIALWKENEKLFF. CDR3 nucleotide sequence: TGTGCCAGTAGTATCGCTCTCTGGAAGGAGAATGAAAAACTGTTTTTT.

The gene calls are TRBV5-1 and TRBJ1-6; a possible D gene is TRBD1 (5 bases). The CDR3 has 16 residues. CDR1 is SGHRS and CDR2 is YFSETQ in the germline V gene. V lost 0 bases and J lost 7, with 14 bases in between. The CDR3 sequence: CASSLGEARGNSPLHF. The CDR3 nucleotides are TGCGCCAGCAGCTTGGGAGAGGCCCGGGGGAATTCACCCCTCCACTTT.

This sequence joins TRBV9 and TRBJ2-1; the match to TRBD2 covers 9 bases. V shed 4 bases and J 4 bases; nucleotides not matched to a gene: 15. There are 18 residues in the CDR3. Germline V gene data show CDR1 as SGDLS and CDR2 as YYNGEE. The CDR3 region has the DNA TGTGCCAGCAGCCCCCAAGGGGGGGGCGGGGGGGGATACAATGAGCAGTTCTTC. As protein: CASSPQGGGGGGYNEQFF.

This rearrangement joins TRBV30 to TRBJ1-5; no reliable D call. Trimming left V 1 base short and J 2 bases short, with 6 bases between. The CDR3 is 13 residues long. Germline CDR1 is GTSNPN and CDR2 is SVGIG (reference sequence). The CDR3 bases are TGTGCCTGGAGTGAAAAGGGCAATCAGCCCCAGCATTTT. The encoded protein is CAWSEKGNQPQHF.

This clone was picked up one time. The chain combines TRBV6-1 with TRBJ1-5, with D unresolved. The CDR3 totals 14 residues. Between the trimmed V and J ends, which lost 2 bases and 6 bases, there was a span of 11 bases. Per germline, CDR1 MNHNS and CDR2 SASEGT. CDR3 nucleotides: TGTGCCAGCAGTGAAAATTGGGAGATTCAGCCCCAGCATTTT. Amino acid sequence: CASSENWEIQPQHF.

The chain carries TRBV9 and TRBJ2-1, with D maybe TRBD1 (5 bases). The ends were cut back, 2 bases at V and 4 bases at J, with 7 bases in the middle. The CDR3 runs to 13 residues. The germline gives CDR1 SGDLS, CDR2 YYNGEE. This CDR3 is CASSVDSYNEQFF. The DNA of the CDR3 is TGTGCCAGCAGCGTCGACAGTTACAATGAGCAGTTCTTC.

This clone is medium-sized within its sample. CDR3 residues: CASSPPAGQETQYF. In DNA form, the CDR3 reads TGTGCCAGCAGCCCTCCTGCGGGCCAAGAGACCCAGTACTTC. The chain links TRBV5-5 to TRBJ2-5; tentative D call: TRBD2 (5 bases). V lost 4 bases and J lost 1, with 11 bases in between. CDR3 length: 14 amino acids. Germline V CDR1 and CDR2: SGHKS, YYEKEE (reference sequence).

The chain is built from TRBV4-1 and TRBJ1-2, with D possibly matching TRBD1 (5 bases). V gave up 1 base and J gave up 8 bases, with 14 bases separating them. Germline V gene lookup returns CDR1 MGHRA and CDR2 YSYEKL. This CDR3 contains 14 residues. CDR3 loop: CASSQAGTKGGYTF. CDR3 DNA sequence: TGCGCCAGCAGCCAAGCCGGGACTAAAGGGGGCTACACCTTC.

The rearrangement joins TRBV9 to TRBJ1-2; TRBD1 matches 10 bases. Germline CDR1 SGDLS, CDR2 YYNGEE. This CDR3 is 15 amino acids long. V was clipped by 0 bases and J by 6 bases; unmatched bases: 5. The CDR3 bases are TGTGCCAGCAGCGTAGAACTAGGGACAGGGGATGGCTACACCTTC. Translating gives CASSVELGTGDGYTF.

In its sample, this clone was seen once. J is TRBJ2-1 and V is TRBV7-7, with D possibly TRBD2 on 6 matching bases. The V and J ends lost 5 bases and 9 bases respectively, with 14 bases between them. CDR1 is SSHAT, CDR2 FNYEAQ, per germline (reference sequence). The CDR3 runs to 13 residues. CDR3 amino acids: CASSPNRRGEQFF. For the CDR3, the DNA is TGTGCCAGCAGCCCAAACCGGCGGGGTGAGCAGTTCTTC.

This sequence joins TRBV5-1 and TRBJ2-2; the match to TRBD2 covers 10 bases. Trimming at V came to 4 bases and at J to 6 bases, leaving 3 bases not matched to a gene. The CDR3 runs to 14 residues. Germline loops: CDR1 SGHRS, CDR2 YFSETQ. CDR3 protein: CASSTSGEAGELFF. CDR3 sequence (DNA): TGCGCCAGCAGCACTAGCGGGGAGGCCGGGGAGCTGTTTTTT.

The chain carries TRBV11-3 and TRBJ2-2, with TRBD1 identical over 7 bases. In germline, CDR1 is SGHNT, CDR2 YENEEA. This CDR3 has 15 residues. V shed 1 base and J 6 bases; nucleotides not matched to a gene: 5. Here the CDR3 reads CASSLVRGSAGELFF. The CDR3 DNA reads TGTGCCAGCAGCTTAGTCAGGGGGTCGGCCGGGGAGCTGTTTTTT.

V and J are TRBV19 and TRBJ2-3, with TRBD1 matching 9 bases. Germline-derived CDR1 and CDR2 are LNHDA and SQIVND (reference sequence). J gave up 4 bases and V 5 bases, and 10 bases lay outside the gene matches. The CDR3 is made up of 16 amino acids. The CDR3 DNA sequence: TGTGCCAGTAGTGCTCTCCCGGGACAGGGCCCAGATACGCAGTATTTT. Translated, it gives CASSALPGQGPDTQYF.

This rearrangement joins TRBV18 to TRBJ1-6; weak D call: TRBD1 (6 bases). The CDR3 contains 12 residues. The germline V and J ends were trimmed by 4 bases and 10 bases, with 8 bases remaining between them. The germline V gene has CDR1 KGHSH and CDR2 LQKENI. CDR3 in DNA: TGTGCCAGCTCACGACAGGAGTCACCCCTCCACTTT. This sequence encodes CASSRQESPLHF.